These T cell receptor beta chains were read from a single sample in a study of T-cell reconstitution after alpha-beta-depleted transplantation in children. MiXCR was run by TCRdb on the PCR reads, yielding one entry per CDR3 protein. The table shows almost 500,000 distinct CDR3 sequences, with roughly a tenth occurring only once. The material was PBMCs, obtained before TCRalphabeta/CD19-depleted stem cell transplant. These receptors all stem from a child aged 2 to 10 with inherited bone marrow failure, due to receive a stem cell transplant. Each CDR3 is given with its conserved first and last residue. Fields, in order: V gene, J gene, D gene, clone size, CDR3 DNA, CDR3 protein. D genes are given only for firm matches. A clone size is listed for some rows: how often the clone was seen (once, few, many), or a class if it is expanded.

v_call: TRBV7-9; j_call: TRBJ2-7; d_call: TRBD1; clone_size: many; cdr3_nt: TGTGCCAGCAGCTTAGTTGGGACAGGGGGCCACGAGCAGTACTTC; cdr3_aa: CASSLVGTGGHEQYF
v_call: TRBV5-1; j_call: TRBJ1-1; d_call: -; clone_size: many; cdr3_nt: TGCGCCAGCAGACCCTCAGGGGTGAACACTGAAGCTTTCTTT; cdr3_aa: CASRPSGVNTEAFF
v_call: TRBV11-2; j_call: TRBJ2-7; d_call: -; clone_size: -; cdr3_nt: TGTGCCAGCAGTAGGGGGCGGGGATCCTACGAGCAGTACTTC; cdr3_aa: CASSRGRGSYEQYF
v_call: TRBV4-3; j_call: TRBJ1-1; d_call: -; clone_size: many; cdr3_nt: TGCGCCAGCAGCCAAGTAATCAGGAACACTGAAGCTTTCTTT; cdr3_aa: CASSQVIRNTEAFF
v_call: TRBV12-3/TRBV12-4; j_call: TRBJ2-7; d_call: -; clone_size: few; cdr3_nt: TGTGCCAGCGGCAGAGTCTACGAGCAGTACTTC; cdr3_aa: CASGRVYEQYF
v_call: TRBV3-1; j_call: TRBJ2-1; d_call: -; clone_size: many; cdr3_nt: TGTGCCAGCAGTCTTGGTTGGGGTGAGCAGTTCTTC; cdr3_aa: CASSLGWGEQFF
v_call: TRBV10-2; j_call: TRBJ2-1; d_call: TRBD2; clone_size: -; cdr3_nt: TGCGCCAGCGGGAGGGCCAGCTATGAGCAGTTCTTC; cdr3_aa: CASGRASYEQFF
v_call: TRBV12-3/TRBV12-4; j_call: TRBJ2-1; d_call: -; clone_size: many; cdr3_nt: TGTGCCAGCAGTTTTCGGGAGTCCTACAATGAGCAGTTCTTC; cdr3_aa: CASSFRESYNEQFF
v_call: TRBV20-1; j_call: TRBJ2-7; d_call: -; clone_size: many; cdr3_nt: TGCAGTGCTAGAGATCGGGGGTACTCCTACGAGCAGTACTTC; cdr3_aa: CSARDRGYSYEQYF
v_call: TRBV11-2; j_call: TRBJ2-7; d_call: TRBD1; clone_size: many; cdr3_nt: TGTGCCAGCAGCGCCCAAGGACAGGGGATGAGGTACGAGCAGTACTTC; cdr3_aa: CASSAQGQGMRYEQYF
v_call: TRBV10-3; j_call: TRBJ2-7; d_call: -; clone_size: many; cdr3_nt: TGTGCCATCATTGAGTCTCAGGGTTCCGACGAGCAGTACTTC; cdr3_aa: CAIIESQGSDEQYF
v_call: TRBV5-4; j_call: TRBJ2-1; d_call: -; clone_size: many; cdr3_nt: TGTGCCAGCAGCTTGGGAGGCTCTAGGATCTCCTACAATGAGCAGTTCTTC; cdr3_aa: CASSLGGSRISYNEQFF
v_call: TRBV4-3; j_call: TRBJ2-7; d_call: -; clone_size: -; cdr3_nt: TGCGCCAGCAGCCATACGAGGGGGGCATACGAGCAGTACTTC; cdr3_aa: CASSHTRGAYEQYF
v_call: TRBV12-5; j_call: TRBJ2-1; d_call: TRBD2; clone_size: many; cdr3_nt: TGTGCTAGTGGAGCGGGAGGATCCGGGAGGAATGAGCAGTTCTTC; cdr3_aa: CASGAGGSGRNEQFF
v_call: TRBV4-1; j_call: TRBJ2-1; d_call: TRBD2; clone_size: -; cdr3_nt: TGCGCCAGCAGCCAAGCCCCCACTAGCGGGAGTTGGAATGAGCAGTTCTTC; cdr3_aa: CASSQAPTSGSWNEQFF
v_call: TRBV10-3; j_call: TRBJ2-7; d_call: -; clone_size: few; cdr3_nt: TGTGCCACCCTAAGCAGCCTTAGCTCCTACGAGCAGTACTTC; cdr3_aa: CATLSSLSSYEQYF
v_call: TRBV12-5; j_call: TRBJ2-5; d_call: -; clone_size: -; cdr3_nt: TGTGCTAGTGGTTTGTCGGGTAAAGAGACCCAGTACTTC; cdr3_aa: CASGLSGKETQYF
v_call: TRBV4-3; j_call: TRBJ2-5; d_call: TRBD1; clone_size: many; cdr3_nt: TGCGCCAGCAGCCTCAACCGGGACAGGGGTTCCGAGACCCAGTACTTC; cdr3_aa: CASSLNRDRGSETQYF
v_call: TRBV7-9; j_call: TRBJ1-6; d_call: -; clone_size: -; cdr3_nt: TGTGCCAGCAGCCCATCCCTCGGACGGCCCCTCCACTTT; cdr3_aa: CASSPSLGRPLHF
v_call: TRBV4-3; j_call: TRBJ2-1; d_call: -; clone_size: many; cdr3_nt: TGCGCCAGCAGCCAAATGGACTCCTACAATGAGCAGTTCTTC; cdr3_aa: CASSQMDSYNEQFF
v_call: TRBV7-8; j_call: TRBJ1-4; d_call: TRBD1; clone_size: many; cdr3_nt: TGTGCCAGCAGCTACCGGGACAGGGGGCATGAAAAACTGTTTTTT; cdr3_aa: CASSYRDRGHEKLFF
v_call: TRBV5-1; j_call: TRBJ2-5; d_call: TRBD1; clone_size: few; cdr3_nt: TGCGCCAGCAGCTCAGGGGGATTTGAGACCCAGTACTTC; cdr3_aa: CASSSGGFETQYF
v_call: TRBV20-1; j_call: TRBJ1-2; d_call: TRBD1; clone_size: -; cdr3_nt: TGCAGTGCTAGAGGAACAGGGGTTCCCTATGGCTACACCTTC; cdr3_aa: CSARGTGVPYGYTF
v_call: TRBV6-5; j_call: TRBJ2-1; d_call: -; clone_size: many; cdr3_nt: TGTGCCAGCAGTTACTCGTTGAGGTACAATGAGCAGTTCTTC; cdr3_aa: CASSYSLRYNEQFF
v_call: TRBV24-1; j_call: TRBJ2-7; d_call: -; clone_size: many; cdr3_nt: TGTGCCACCTCCTCAGGAGGGGCCAGGGGAGACGAGCAGTACTTC; cdr3_aa: CATSSGGARGDEQYF
v_call: TRBV7-2; j_call: TRBJ2-7; d_call: TRBD2; clone_size: -; cdr3_nt: TGTGCCAGCAGCCCTCGACTAGCGGGCGGTGCCTACGAGCAGTACTTC; cdr3_aa: CASSPRLAGGAYEQYF
v_call: TRBV30; j_call: TRBJ2-7; d_call: TRBD2; clone_size: -; cdr3_nt: TGTGCCTGGAGTGTAGACTTTCCGACTAGCAGCTACGAGCAGTACTTC; cdr3_aa: CAWSVDFPTSSYEQYF
v_call: TRBV5-4; j_call: TRBJ2-1; d_call: -; clone_size: few; cdr3_nt: TGTGCCAGCAGCTTGGCAGCGGAATACAATGAGCAGTTCTTC; cdr3_aa: CASSLAAEYNEQFF
v_call: TRBV4-1; j_call: TRBJ1-1; d_call: -; clone_size: many; cdr3_nt: TGCGCCAGCAGCCAAGGGTACGGGGCTAGGGGCACTGAAGCTTTCTTT; cdr3_aa: CASSQGYGARGTEAFF
v_call: TRBV29-1; j_call: TRBJ2-1; d_call: TRBD2; clone_size: many; cdr3_nt: TGCAGCGTCCGAGGACTAGCGGTTAATGAGCAGTTCTTC; cdr3_aa: CSVRGLAVNEQFF
v_call: TRBV6-1; j_call: TRBJ2-7; d_call: -; clone_size: -; cdr3_nt: TGTGCCAGCAGACTCCGAGGCGGGACTCCCTACGAGCAGTACTTC; cdr3_aa: CASRLRGGTPYEQYF
v_call: TRBV15; j_call: TRBJ2-5; d_call: -; clone_size: many; cdr3_nt: TGTGCCACCAGCAGAGATGGGAGCGAAATTGGAGCCCAGTACTTC; cdr3_aa: CATSRDGSEIGAQYF
v_call: TRBV3-1; j_call: TRBJ1-2; d_call: -; clone_size: few; cdr3_nt: TGTGCCAGCAGCCGGGACCGCGGACGGATAATGCTCGACCTCTATGGCTACACCTTC; cdr3_aa: CASSRDRGRIMLDLYGYTF
v_call: TRBV7-9; j_call: TRBJ2-6; d_call: -; clone_size: -; cdr3_nt: TGTGCCCAGGGGATGCAGTCTGGGGCCAACGTCCTGACTTTC; cdr3_aa: CAQGMQSGANVLTF
v_call: TRBV7-8; j_call: TRBJ2-5; d_call: -; clone_size: few; cdr3_nt: TGTGCCAGCAGCTTTCTTAGAGGGGTAGTCGAGACCCAGTACTTC; cdr3_aa: CASSFLRGVVETQYF
v_call: TRBV12-3/TRBV12-4; j_call: TRBJ2-7; d_call: -; clone_size: many; cdr3_nt: TGTGCCAGCACCCTTCGGACTGCTTGGGCTTCCTACGAGCAGTACTTC; cdr3_aa: CASTLRTAWASYEQYF
v_call: TRBV6-5; j_call: TRBJ2-7; d_call: TRBD2; clone_size: -; cdr3_nt: TGTGCCAGCAGTTACTCGAAGCTCAGGTCTAGCGGGAGCCACGAGCAGTACTTC; cdr3_aa: CASSYSKLRSSGSHEQYF
v_call: TRBV4-3; j_call: TRBJ1-5; d_call: -; clone_size: many; cdr3_nt: TGCGCCAGCAGCCAAGATGAGTATAGCAATCAGCCCCAGCATTTT; cdr3_aa: CASSQDEYSNQPQHF
v_call: TRBV7-2; j_call: TRBJ2-7; d_call: -; clone_size: few; cdr3_nt: TGTGCCAGCAGTTCAAGGGGCGGGACATACGAGCAGTACTTC; cdr3_aa: CASSSRGGTYEQYF
v_call: TRBV5-1; j_call: TRBJ2-1; d_call: TRBD1; clone_size: many; cdr3_nt: TGCGCCAGCAGCTTAACAGGGGGTGTATACAATGAGCAGTTCTTC; cdr3_aa: CASSLTGGVYNEQFF
v_call: TRBV10-3; j_call: TRBJ2-1; d_call: -; clone_size: few; cdr3_nt: TGTGCCATCAGTGGGACCGGGACCAGACAGAAAACGTTCTTC; cdr3_aa: CAISGTGTRQKTFF
v_call: TRBV2; j_call: TRBJ2-5; d_call: TRBD2; clone_size: many; cdr3_nt: TGTGCCAGCAGCATTAGCGGGAGGCTGTACCAAGAGACCCAGTACTTC; cdr3_aa: CASSISGRLYQETQYF
v_call: TRBV30; j_call: TRBJ1-1; d_call: -; clone_size: -; cdr3_nt: TGTGCCTGGAGTTCCTCCGTTAAATCGAACACTGAAGCTTTCTTT; cdr3_aa: CAWSSSVKSNTEAFF
v_call: TRBV5-1; j_call: TRBJ2-1; d_call: -; clone_size: many; cdr3_nt: TGCGCCAGCAGCTTGGCCGCTAGCATTGGGCAGTTCTTC; cdr3_aa: CASSLAASIGQFF